A single TCR beta chain is shown here with its context. Its antigen is still unknown. In replicate PCRs of sorted subsets, roughly 200 ng DNA, some 28,000 T cell genomes, was used. Using immunoSEQ multiplex PCR, the repertoire was profiled, and TCRdb retains in-frame clones only, with some absent. The table records about 2 million clones, just under 95% of them present only once. These data are taken from a study of shared clonotypes between healthy human individuals. In the naive CD8 group, cells lacked CD45RO and were positively selected for CCR7, so terminally differentiated effector memory CD45RA+ cells were left out. The study's findings and limits: Naive subsets, compared against memory subsets, generally had larger estimated richness values. The four-donor shared clonotypes exceeded non-shared clonotypes in generation probability, with non-shared ones scoring lower.

The sequenced material came from naive CD8+ T cells sorted from blood. The sequence was collected from a man aged 18 to 29 in good health.

The CDR3 coding sequence is TGTGCCAGCAGCCTGCGTGAGGGGTCGGTGAACGAGCAGTACTTC. Its protein product is CASSLREGSVNEQYF. The gene calls are TRBV7-9 and TRBJ2-7, with D possibly called TRBD1 or TRBD2 (5 bases each). Per the germline V gene, CDR1 is SEHNR and CDR2 is FQNEAQ (reference sequence). The CDR3 is 15 amino acids. V was cut by 5 bases and J by 5 bases, with 19 bases left in between. Complete variable domain (other parts from reference TRBV7-9 and TRBJ2-7): DTGVSQNPRHKITKRGQNVTFRCDPISEHNRLYWYRQTLGQGPEFLTYFQNEAQLEKSRLLSDRFSAERPKGSFSTLEIQRTEQGDSAMYLCASSLREGSVNEQYFGPGTRLTVT.